This T cell receptor beta chain was retrieved from a study of shared clonotypes between healthy human individuals. Study-level findings and limits: The generation probabilities recorded for non-shared clonotypes fell below those of clonotypes shared by all four donors.

TCRdb's table, derived via immunoSEQ multiplex PCR, lists solely in-frame clones and lacks some. The profile covers 2 million or so clones, with roughly 95% appearing a single time and 0.13% taken by the ten largest. Germline CDR1 is SGHDN and CDR2 is FVKESK. CDR3 length: 16 residues. The germline V and J ends were trimmed by 1 base and 4 bases, with 15 bases remaining between them. Donors included only healthy HIV-negative adults lacking recent acute infections or vaccinations. Every donor was a Caucasian adult from Nashville, Tennessee. A CD45RA+ naive subset and a CD45RA-negative memory subset were split from CD4+ cells. Notes on this clone: Its antigen is unidentified.

The sample taken for sequencing was naive CD4+ T cells sorted from blood. Subset noted: CD45RA+ positively selected. The clonotype was recovered from a man aged 18 to 35 in good health. This chain joins TRBV14 and TRBJ2-3; D is undetermined. CDR3 region: CASSQVSPGVADTQYF. The CDR3 region has the DNA TGTGCCAGCAGCCAAGTGTCTCCAGGAGTCGCAGATACGCAGTATTTT.